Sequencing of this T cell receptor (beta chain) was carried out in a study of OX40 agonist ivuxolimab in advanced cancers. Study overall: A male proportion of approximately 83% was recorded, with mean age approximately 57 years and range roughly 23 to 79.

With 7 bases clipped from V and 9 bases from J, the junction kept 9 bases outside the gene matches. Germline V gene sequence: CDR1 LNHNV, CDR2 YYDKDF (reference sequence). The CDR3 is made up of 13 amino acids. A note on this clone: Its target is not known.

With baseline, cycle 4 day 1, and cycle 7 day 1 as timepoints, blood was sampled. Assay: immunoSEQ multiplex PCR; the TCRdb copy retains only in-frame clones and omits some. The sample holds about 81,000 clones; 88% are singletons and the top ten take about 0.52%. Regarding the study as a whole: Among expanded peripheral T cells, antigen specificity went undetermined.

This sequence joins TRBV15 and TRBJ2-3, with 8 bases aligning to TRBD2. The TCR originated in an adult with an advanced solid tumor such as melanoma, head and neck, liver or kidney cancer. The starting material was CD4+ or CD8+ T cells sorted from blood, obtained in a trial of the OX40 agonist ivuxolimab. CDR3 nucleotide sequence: TGTGCCACCAACCCGCGGGGGGAAGGCACGCAGTATTTT. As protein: CATNPRGEGTQYF. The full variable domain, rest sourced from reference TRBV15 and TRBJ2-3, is DAMVIQNPRYQVTQFGKPVTLSCSQTLNHNVMYWYQQKSSQAPKLLFHYYDKDFNNEADTPDNFQSRRPNTSFCFLDIRSPGLGDTAMYLCATNPRGEGTQYFGPGTRLTVL.